This record concerns one T cell receptor (beta chain) sequence. Its antigen is currently unknown. This entry belongs to a study of T-cell memory formation after mild COVID-19. Study conclusions and caveats: Shrinking CD4+ clones were chiefly CM and EM; CD8+ ones were chiefly EMRA. Later expanders leaned toward CD4+, whereas clones contracting from day 15 to 85 were balanced CD4/CD8.

The CDR3 spans 15 residues. Germline V gene lookup returns CDR1 WSHSY and CDR2 SAAADI. Trimming took 3 bases from V and 3 from J, leaving 15 bases between them. 5'RACE primed at constant segments yielded TCR alpha and TCR beta cDNA libraries bearing sample barcodes and UMIs. MiXCR, run by TCRdb on the 5' RACE reads, gives a single entry per CDR3 protein. The data show about 600,000 distinct CDR3 sequences, about 20% seen once. The material sequenced was PBMCs or a T cell subset sorted from them (not recorded which). J is TRBJ2-7 and V is TRBV10-2; D is unresolved. The receptor's source is an adult woman who had mild COVID-19 (a few samples of this study predate the infection). Cell type and time point are not known. The CDR3 sequence: CASSDFRRNHYEQYF. The CDR3 DNA follows: TGCGCCAGCAGTGACTTCCGGCGGAACCACTACGAGCAGTACTTC.